This TCR beta chain appears in the sequencing data of a study of tumor-infiltrating lymphocytes in primary liver carcinoma. The template, about 500 ng total RNA, yielded TCR beta cDNA made with a constant-region primer. Library construction for TCR beta comprised three nested multiplex PCR rounds performed with slightly modified ARM-PCR. Primers for the first two PCR rounds were TRBV1-TRBV30 forward primers and a C-beta reverse primer (roughly 10 cycles per round). TCRdb re-called the multiplex PCR reads through MiXCR, storing one row per CDR3 protein. This table holds 300,000 to 400,000 distinct CDR3 sequences, over 55% found once. Blood RNA originated from unsorted whole blood, with germline DNA additionally extracted. Trimming removed 7 bases from V and 3 bases from J; junction bases left unmatched: 8. This CDR3 is 16 amino acids long. The table lists this clonotype with many counts.

The specimen sequenced was peripheral blood. The clonotype originates from a man in his forties with primary liver carcinoma and hepatitis B virus infection. This chain connects TRBV12-3 or TRBV12-4 to TRBJ2-2, with 10 nucleotides matching TRBD1. CDR3 coding DNA: TGTGCCAGCACCCCCGGGACAGGGGTTTACACCGGGGAGCTGTTTTTT. This codes for CASTPGTGVYTGELFF.